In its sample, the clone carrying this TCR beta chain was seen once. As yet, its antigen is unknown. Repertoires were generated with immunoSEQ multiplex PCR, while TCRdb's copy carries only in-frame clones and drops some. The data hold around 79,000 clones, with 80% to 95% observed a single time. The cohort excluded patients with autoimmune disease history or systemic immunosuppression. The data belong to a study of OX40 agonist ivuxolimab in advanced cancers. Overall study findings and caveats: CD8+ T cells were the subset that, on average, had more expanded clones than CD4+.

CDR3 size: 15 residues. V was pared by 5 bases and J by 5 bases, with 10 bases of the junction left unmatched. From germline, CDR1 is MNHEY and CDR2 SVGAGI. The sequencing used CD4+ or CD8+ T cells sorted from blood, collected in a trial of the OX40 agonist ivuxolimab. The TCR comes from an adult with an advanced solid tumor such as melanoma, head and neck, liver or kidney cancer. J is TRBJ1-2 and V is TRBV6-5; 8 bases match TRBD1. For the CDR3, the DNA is TGTGCCAGCAGTACCTATAGGACAGGGATGTATGGCTACACCTTC. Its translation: CASSTYRTGMYGYTF.